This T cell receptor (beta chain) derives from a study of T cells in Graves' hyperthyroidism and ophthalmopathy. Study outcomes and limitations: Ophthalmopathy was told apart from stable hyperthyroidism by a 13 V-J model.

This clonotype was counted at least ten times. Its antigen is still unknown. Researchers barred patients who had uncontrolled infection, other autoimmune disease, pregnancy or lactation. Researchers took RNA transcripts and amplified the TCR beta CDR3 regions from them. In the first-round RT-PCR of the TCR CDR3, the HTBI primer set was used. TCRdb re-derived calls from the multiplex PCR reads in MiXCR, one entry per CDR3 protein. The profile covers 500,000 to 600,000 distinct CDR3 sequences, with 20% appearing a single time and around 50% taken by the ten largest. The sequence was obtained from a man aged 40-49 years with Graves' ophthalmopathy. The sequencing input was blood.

The CDR3 region has the DNA TGCAGTGCTAGAGAGTCGAGTAAACCCTACAATGAGCAGTTCTTC. Translation: CSARESSKPYNEQFF. The chain has TRBV20-1 and TRBJ2-1; D gene uncertain. V gave up 0 bases and J gave up 2 bases, with 11 bases separating them. The CDR3 is 15 residues long. Looked up from germline, CDR1 is DFQATT and CDR2 is SNEGSKA (reference sequence).